These T cell receptor beta chains were read from a single sample in a study of neoadjuvant anti-PD-1 for oral cavity cancer. The data were produced by immunoSEQ multiplex PCR, yet TCRdb's version contains in-frame clones alone and is incomplete. Among roughly 6,600 clones, around 40% were seen once, and the ten largest hold 20% to 30%. The sequencing used tumor tissue, collected before nivolumab (anti-PD-1) treatment. These receptors were taken from a person between 40 and 85 years old with oral cavity squamous cell carcinoma. Each CDR3 is given without its conserved first and last residue.

v_call: TRBV2
cdr3_aa: ASSEEAGHQPQH

v_call: TRBV7-2
cdr3_aa: ASSLGPVRGEQY

v_call: TRBV7-9
cdr3_aa: ASSSLQGISEQY

v_call: TRBV2
cdr3_aa: ASSVAANYGYT

v_call: TRBV19
cdr3_aa: ASSATGTGFAGSGNTIY

v_call: TRBV4-3
cdr3_aa: ASSQDRGGTEAF

v_call: TRBV6-5
cdr3_aa: ASSLTAGSTDTQY

v_call: TRBV18
cdr3_aa: ASSLGSGTDTQY

v_call: TRBV6-1
cdr3_aa: ASSEAAGETAKNIQY

v_call: TRBV2
cdr3_aa: ASSERSQGLGGQF

v_call: TRBV6-5
cdr3_aa: ASSNTGADTQY

v_call: TRBV30
cdr3_aa: ARRDRGTYGYT

v_call: TRBV7-2
cdr3_aa: ASSPPSKNTEAF

v_call: TRBV18
cdr3_aa: ASSPSKTYWVSTEAF

v_call: TRBV11-3
cdr3_aa: ASSLGVSVETQY

v_call: TRBV5-4
cdr3_aa: ASSRYRGEQETQY

v_call: TRBV4-3
cdr3_aa: ASSQDGGQGAGEQF

v_call: TRBV19
cdr3_aa: ASSMAGGGTDTQY

v_call: TRBV28
cdr3_aa: ASTLMTGMNTGAF

v_call: TRBV10-3
cdr3_aa: AISENYEQY

v_call: TRBV9
cdr3_aa: ASSADRNYYNSPLH

v_call: TRBV4-3
cdr3_aa: ASSPAIRETQY

v_call: TRBV4-3
cdr3_aa: ASSQGSRGRGDTQY

v_call: TRBV7-8
cdr3_aa: ASSWDNSPLH

v_call: TRBV10-2
cdr3_aa: ASSEGVHGYT

v_call: TRBV19
cdr3_aa: ASSRQDYSNQPQH

v_call: TRBV7-7
cdr3_aa: ASSLGATSKETQY

v_call: TRBV7-2
cdr3_aa: ASSLAGQSQETQY

v_call: TRBV10-3
cdr3_aa: AISERPGRLNYGYT

v_call: TRBV9
cdr3_aa: ASSVGSRAQY

v_call: TRBV5-1
cdr3_aa: ASSRENEQF

v_call: TRBV2
cdr3_aa: ASWDRVNSPLH

v_call: TRBV19
cdr3_aa: ASSIRRGQGVRDEQF

v_call: TRBV7-2
cdr3_aa: ASSLARGGRNEQY

v_call: TRBV6-1
cdr3_aa: ASSTGFTEAF

v_call: TRBV19
cdr3_aa: ASSGRGTDTQY

v_call: TRBV7-3
cdr3_aa: ASSPTTGSGTDTQY

v_call: TRBV14
cdr3_aa: ASSHGTVNEKLF

v_call: TRBV5-1
cdr3_aa: ASSLDGRNYEKLF

v_call: TRBV10-3
cdr3_aa: AISGLAGDTDTQY

v_call: TRBV9
cdr3_aa: ASSVATGGTGYT

v_call: TRBV23-1
cdr3_aa: ASLRGDSYGYT

v_call: TRBV7-3
cdr3_aa: ASSLNPATGGNGYT

v_call: TRBV13
cdr3_aa: ASSFSGETSTDTQY

v_call: TRBV5-5
cdr3_aa: ASSWGVATDTQY

v_call: TRBV7-9
cdr3_aa: ASSSGTADNEQF

v_call: TRBV5-6
cdr3_aa: ASSLGGNAGELF

v_call: TRBV19
cdr3_aa: ASSIVGNTIY

v_call: TRBV7-6
cdr3_aa: ASSLVRVGLGDTQY

v_call: TRBV5-8
cdr3_aa: ASSLGYEQY

v_call: TRBV28
cdr3_aa: ASSSTPDRSGVFT

v_call: TRBV5-4
cdr3_aa: ASSSRAGMGSYNEQF